Reported below is one T cell receptor beta chain. Its antigen is not yet known. The record originates from a study of cytomegalovirus exposure and HLA in healthy donors (dated by TCRdb to about 2017). For context, the study as a whole: In an earlier analysis of under 750 of the donors, 276 Gb of sequence data and 100 million or so unique TCR beta sequences from some 170 million T cells were reported. An early release that covered some 630 HLA-typed donors contained approximately 300 gigabases of sequencing data and tens of millions of unique TCR sequences. The genetic ancestry cluster associated with self-reported Caucasian donors included 81% of the roughly 380 genotyped donors. The aim of the study was to test whether cataloging public T cell receptors could identify signatures of past pathogen exposure. Using immunosequencing, the study profiled T cell repertoires from roughly 650 subjects and related those repertoires to cytomegalovirus serostatus. In addition to the first cohort of 666 subjects, a separate validation cohort of 100 to 150 different subjects was used. High-throughput TCR immunosequencing, statistical association of individual TCRs with disease status, and machine learning were combined to predict cytomegalovirus infection status. To study patterns of TCR occurrence, a later analysis re-analyzed previously published TCR beta repertoires from around 660 donors and added high-resolution HLA genotyping. In the later analysis, no new phenotypic data were used to find candidate immune exposures; instead, reliance was placed on TCR beta sequences and their occurrence across donors. An earlier analysis of 500 to 650 of the donors applied high-throughput TCR beta sequencing to assess whether each TCR beta V gene segment acted as functional or pseudogenic. Alongside the repertoire data, information on donor age, sex, ethnicity and CMV serostatus was compiled. In a later genetic analysis, genome-wide SNP genotypes for about three fifths of the roughly 670 donors were used, and that subset was treated as a discovery cohort. All discovery cohort repertoires had been generated using a single sequencing platform. HLA typing covered class I and class II loci at four-digit resolution. Typing coverage varied by locus: roughly 629-630 donors for A, B, C, DRB1 and DQB1; approximately 560 for DQA1; around 610 for DPA1; about 450 for DPB1. Four to six DR-DQ haplotypes were handled as single units for association and clustering, since linkage in the cohort was strong. On average, approximately 250,000 unique TCR beta nucleotide sequences were sequenced per donor among several hundred genotyped donors of the cohort, with roughly 20% of those sequences being non-productive.

What the research found in general, with its limitations: Linkage disequilibrium might explain the correlated functional status among segregating V segments, but an unknown experimental factor could not be ruled out. A later analysis found that most CMV-associated TCR beta chains appeared HLA-restricted, with HLA associations seemingly driven largely by CMV exposure. In an earlier analysis of 587 of the donors, most TCR beta V segments were observed in productive rearrangements about 87% or about 30% of the time, broadly matching IMGT annotations. A group of highly shared sequence variants was considered likely to be a technical artifact of the sequencing pipeline. Presence/absence analyses assumed roughly uniform sequencing depth across donors, an assumption that may not hold. Compared with equally common non-associated chains, HLA-associated TCR beta chains in a later analysis were more clonally expanded and had lower generation probabilities. In a later analysis, TCR association rates were found to vary across HLA loci, with the most associated TCRs seen for DRB1 alleles and the fewest for HLA-C alleles. In a later genetic analysis, a missense DCLRE1C variant was associated with V-gene and J-gene trimming of TCR beta chains, and the association was replicated in an independent cohort. Specific HLA alleles were associated with 18,000 or so TCR beta sequences at a false discovery rate of 0.05 in a later analysis. HLA typing was unavailable for some donors at each locus, so association tests used only the typed subset. Because counts were too low, around 18 rarely observed V segments, including chromosome 9 orphons, were left out of the earlier analysis of 500 to 750 of the donors. CMV serostatus was the only immune exposure information available for the cohort. A later genetic analysis reported fewer N-insertions in productive TCRs among donors in an Asian-associated ancestry cluster than the roughly 690-donor mean. A further reported finding was that TCR beta sequences accurately predicted the HLA-A and HLA-B alleles for most subjects in the first cohort. In vitro tests confirmed that three of the cytomegalovirus-associated TCR beta chains recognize cytomegalovirus antigens. Cytomegalovirus status was reported to be diagnosed by the classifier with high specificity and sensitivity in both the original and validation cohorts. A total of some 180 TCR beta chains were listed by the study as associated with cytomegalovirus. Most TCR sequences were seen in very few donors, while some public TCRs were found in many individuals. According to a later analysis, parvovirus B19, influenza, CMV and Epstein-Barr virus appeared linked to several top co-occurrence clusters. The cohort was sequenced for TCR beta chains only, and without alpha or paired-chain data the features that could be detected were limited. Strong co-occurrence of HLA alleles, especially DR and DQ, made assigning TCR associations to individual alleles difficult. Some IMGT-functional V segments, including TRBV6-2 and TRBV6-3, could not be distinguished by the 87-base-pair reads and were therefore excluded. The authors suggested that the approach could potentially be generalized to other disease states and immunological phenotypes.

The cohort consisted of hundreds of healthy bone marrow donors. All cohort members were sampled while nominally healthy, although unrecorded immune exposures were likely present. The donor tested CMV seronegative, placing the donor among the roughly 400 seronegative members of the cohort. Each donor provided a peripheral blood sample, and peripheral blood mononuclear cells were used for TCR beta sequencing. The Qiagen DNeasy Blood Extraction Kit was used to extract genomic DNA from the blood cell samples. Libraries were made using the immunoSEQ multiplex PCR assay. The multiplex PCR relied on a mix of 60 forward primers for TCR Vbeta segments and 13 reverse primers for TCR Jbeta segments. A multiplex PCR assay on genomic DNA amplified the CDR3 region of rearranged TCR beta genes. On the Illumina HiSeq System, the amplified TCR beta libraries were sequenced as 87-base-pair reads. In the authors' own workflow: Across the roughly 600 repertoires, a later analysis counted roughly 77 million unique TCR beta chains, 8.5 million to 12 million of which were shared by at least two donors. Raw reads were error-corrected and collapsed into unique sequences with a nearest-neighbor algorithm that merged closely related sequences to remove PCR and sequencing errors. To assign V, D and J gene segments, CDR3 sequences were aligned to IMGT reference sequences. For a sequence to be retained, a match of at least six nucleotides to both a V gene segment and a J gene segment was required. A rearrangement counted as productive if the CDR3 had no stop codons and remained in frame with V and J, and every other rearrangement counted as non-productive. Following IMGT convention, CDR3 was defined as the stretch from the second conserved V-encoded cysteine up to the conserved J-encoded phenylalanine. Sequences without an unambiguous match to a single V gene segment were excluded from the earlier analysis of approximately 600 of the donors. An earlier analysis of under 750 of the donors called V segments functional above 56.7% productive rearrangements and segregating when the between-donor standard deviation exceeded 5%. A statistical classification framework was developed to diagnose cytomegalovirus status using the catalog of TCR beta chain sequences. In a later analysis, TCR nucleotide sequences were compared against IMGT/GENE-DB human TR gene sequences so that V and J genes could be assigned. In a later analysis, CDR3 sequences and most-parsimonious VDJ recombination scenarios were assigned using the TCRdist pipeline. In a later analysis, each TCR beta chain was defined by its CDR3 amino acid sequence together with its V-gene family, and reads lacking a unique V-gene family were excluded. To address suspected cross-contamination and a sequencing artifact, a later analysis removed 592 highly shared, low-generation-probability nucleotide sequences. A later analysis calculated a clonal expansion index for each public chain from normalized within-repertoire ranks of inferred template counts. A later analysis computed generation probabilities with a VDJ recombination model fitted to out-of-frame rearrangements, and checked the results against IGoR. Hypergeometric tests were used in a later analysis to score TCR-TCR, TCR-HLA and TCR-CMV co-occurrence, with a repertoire-size bias correction applied to the TCR pairs. In a later analysis, false discovery rates were estimated by permuting HLA or CMV assignments 20 times. In a later analysis, co-occurring TCRs were grouped using DBSCAN, with TCRdist sequence similarity added in when clustering inside HLA-allele-positive subsets. Repertoires with fewer than 30,000 or more than 120,000 public chains, plus five repertoires with anomalous nucleotide sharing, were excluded from co-occurrence clustering. This immuneACCESS table, as held by TCRdb, lists in-frame sequences with V and J called but not all clones. Of the missing ones, under half trace to an unresolved V gene in checked studies; the others have no known cause. V and J calls and clone size are as listed in that table; D and trimming were resolved from the DNA. In this sample's table one finds approximately 45,000 clones. The top ten hold 2.1% of the sample.

Trimming at the junction amounts to 5 bases on V and 8 bases on J, and the germline ends lie 24 bases apart. The CDR3 sequence holds 16 residues, the cysteine and phenylalanine included. CDR3 DNA only is kept here, 48 bases in frame from base 1. The germline V gene specifies SGHVS as CDR1 and FQNEAQ as CDR2. The chain is encoded by TRBV7-8 joined to TRBJ1-2; the D gene identity is not certain. This TCR was recovered from a woman in her forties in good health and CMV-seronegative. The sample was PBMCs. The CDR3 sequence is CASSVAGWSGVGGYTF. Read as DNA, the sequence is TGTGCCAGCAGCGTGGCGGGGTGGAGCGGAGTGGGAGGCTACACCTTC.